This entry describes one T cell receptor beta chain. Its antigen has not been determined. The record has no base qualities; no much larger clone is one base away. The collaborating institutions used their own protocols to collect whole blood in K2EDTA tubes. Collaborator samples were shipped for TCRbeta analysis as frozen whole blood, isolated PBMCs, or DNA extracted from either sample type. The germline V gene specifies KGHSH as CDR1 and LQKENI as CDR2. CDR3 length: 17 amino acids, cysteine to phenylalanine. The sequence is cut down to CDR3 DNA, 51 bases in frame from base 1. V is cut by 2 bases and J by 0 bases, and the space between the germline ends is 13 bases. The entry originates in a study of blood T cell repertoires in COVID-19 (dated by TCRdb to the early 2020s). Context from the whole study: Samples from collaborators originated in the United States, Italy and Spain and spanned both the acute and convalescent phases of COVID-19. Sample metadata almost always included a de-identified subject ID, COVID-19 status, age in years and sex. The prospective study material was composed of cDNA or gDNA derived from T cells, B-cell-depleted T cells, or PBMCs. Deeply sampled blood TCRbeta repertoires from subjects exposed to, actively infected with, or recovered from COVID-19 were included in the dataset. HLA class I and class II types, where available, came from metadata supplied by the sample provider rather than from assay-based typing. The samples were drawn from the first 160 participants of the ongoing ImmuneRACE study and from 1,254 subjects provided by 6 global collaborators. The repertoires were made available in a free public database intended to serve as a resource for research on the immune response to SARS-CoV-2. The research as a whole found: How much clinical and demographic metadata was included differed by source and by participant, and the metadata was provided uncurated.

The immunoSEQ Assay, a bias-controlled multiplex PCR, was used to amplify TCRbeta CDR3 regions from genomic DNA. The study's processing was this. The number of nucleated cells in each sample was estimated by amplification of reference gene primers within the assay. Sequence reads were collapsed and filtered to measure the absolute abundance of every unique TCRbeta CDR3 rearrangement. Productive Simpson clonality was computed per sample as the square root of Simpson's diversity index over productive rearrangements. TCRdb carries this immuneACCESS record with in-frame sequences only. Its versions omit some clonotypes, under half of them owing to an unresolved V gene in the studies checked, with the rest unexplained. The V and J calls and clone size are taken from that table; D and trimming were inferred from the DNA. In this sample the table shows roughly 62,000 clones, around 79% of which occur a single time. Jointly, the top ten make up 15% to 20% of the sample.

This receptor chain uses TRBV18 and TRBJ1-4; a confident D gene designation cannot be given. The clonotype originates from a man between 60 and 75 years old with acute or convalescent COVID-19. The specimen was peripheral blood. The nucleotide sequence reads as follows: TGTGCCAGCTCACCAGATTGGAGTATTGCAACTAATGAAAAACTGTTTTTT. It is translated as CASSPDWSIATNEKLFF.